This record concerns one T cell receptor (beta chain) sequence. The CDR3 has 16 amino acids. Germline V gene lookup returns CDR1 LGHNA and CDR2 YNFKEQ. V shed 4 bases, J shed 1 base, and the junction held 4 bases outside the gene matches. Generated by immunoSEQ multiplex PCR, the TCRdb table keeps only in-frame clones and is missing some. The sample has 220,000 or so clones; around 90% are singletons. The data were taken from a study of blood T cell repertoires in COVID-19. Material for sequencing was PBMCs or T cells enriched from blood (not recorded which). The chain uses TRBV4-2 and TRBJ2-3; 11 bases align to TRBD2. The clonotype originates from a man younger than 45 who had been exposed to COVID-19. In DNA, the CDR3 is TGTGCCAGCAGCCTTCTAGCGGGGGGCCGCACAGATACGCAGTATTTT. Its protein is CASSLLAGGRTDTQYF.